This TCR beta chain was found in a study of shared clonotypes between healthy human individuals (dated by TCRdb to the early 2020s). Looking at the study overall: A couple of women and a few men aged 18 to 49 years were included in the cohort. Per donor, three plates each were used for CD4 naive and CD4 memory, two for CD8 naive, and one for CD8 memory. To increase sequencing depth and limit assay-specific biases, different laboratories used diverse techniques to prepare libraries and sequence TCR repertoires. To estimate repertoire size and how much clonotypes are shared between individuals, the study performed deep sequencing of blood TCR repertoires from 4 to 6 healthy adults. Per donor, leukapheresis produced somewhere between about 0.94 and 10 billion PBMCs. The study at large found these results: Sampling was restricted to blood, and TCR repertoires in tissues likely differ from the TCR repertoires found in blood. Because the study included a small number of donors, the genetic and exposure-history diversity represented was limited. Incomplete sequencing was indicated by rarefaction of sorted-subset datasets, despite the large sequencing depth. Compared with non-shared clonotypes, the clonotypes found in all four sorted-subset donors had higher generation probabilities. About 5% of naive CD4, roughly 3.6% of naive CD8, approximately 2.2% of memory CD4, and 0.35% to 0.5% of memory CD8 clonotypes were shared across several donors. Naive subsets generally had larger estimated clonotype richness than memory subsets did. Pairwise subsampling led to the expectation that sequencing depth would affect the degree of clonotype sharing among donors.

From cysteine to phenylalanine, the CDR3 is 14 amino acids long. The retained sequence is limited to the CDR3, 42 bases, with the frame set at the first base. From the germline V gene, CDR1 is SGHDT and CDR2 is YYEEEE. V ends up 1 base short and J 7 bases short, with an unmatched junction base count of 2. The donors were healthy, HIV-negative adults with no recently reported acute infections or vaccinations. All donors were Caucasian adults living in Nashville, Tennessee, USA. CD4+ T cells were enriched through magnetic negative selection, after which naive cells were positively selected on CD45RA and the remaining negative fraction served as the memory subset. Blood was obtained by leukapheresis, after which PBMCs were separated by Ficoll-Histopaque density gradient centrifugation and cryopreserved in liquid nitrogen vapor phase. Purity and quantity of every magnetically sorted T cell population were checked by analytical flow cytometry. Genomic DNA was isolated from every sorted fraction and measured by UV absorbance on a Nanodrop 2000c.

Using the deep immunoSEQ assay, multiplex PCR amplified TCR CDR3 regions from genomic DNA. For each cell subset, the extracted genomic DNA was distributed evenly across all wells of several immunoSEQ 96-well plates, and each plate served as one replicate. Each replicate PCR for sorted subsets received approximately 200 ng genomic DNA, equal to tens of thousands of T cell genomes. Purified libraries were quantified with a Qubit 3.0 fluorometer, sized on a Bioanalyzer 2100, and re-quantified with the KAPA Library Quantification kit. Every immunoSEQ 96-well plate was sequenced on a separate single-read 150-cycle Illumina NextSeq 550 flow cell. The authors' analysis ran thus. Because only junctional sequences without quality scores were contained in the immunoSEQ output, filtering matching that applied to full-length reads could not be performed. To assign V/J genes and CDR3, sequences were annotated using PyIR, a Python wrapper for IgBLAST v1.9, with IMGT germline references. Reads were filtered out if the reads had weak V/J assignments (E-value above 1e-6), no CDR3, stop codons, out-of-frame junctions, or ambiguous translated residues. A V3J clonotype was defined by an identical inferred V gene, J gene, and CDR3 amino acid sequence. Percentage overlap between repertoires was computed as shared unique clonotypes divided by the size of the smaller repertoire. Richness of each repertoire was evaluated using RTK rarefaction, the Chao1 estimator, and Recon v2.1 estimates of unobserved clonotypes. Generation probabilities were computed with OLGA for all TCRbeta clonotypes obtained by the gDNA method from several donors. As stored in TCRdb, this immuneACCESS dataset retains in-frame rearrangements with V and J assigned. A fraction of the clones does not appear; measured against another copy, unresolved V genes explain less than half of the discrepancy, and the remainder lacks a known reason. D and trimming come from the DNA, and the V and J calls and clone size come from that table. Present in this sample are about 1 million clones, 65% to 80% of which were seen just once. Jointly, the top ten make up 1.2% to 1.5% of the sample.

Details on this clone: It has no known antigen specificity. No quality values exist for individual bases; no much larger clone is one base distant. Other DNA sequences in this specimen translate into the identical CDR3.

The chain is made from TRBV5-6 and TRBJ1-6; 7 of the junction bases match TRBD1. Sequenced: memory CD4+ T cells sorted from blood. Per the publication, the cell subset or site label means: CD45RA-negative fraction. The sequence was collected from a man between 18 and 35 years old in good health. The nucleotides read TGTGCCAGCAGCTTGCTCAGGGGGAATTCACCCCTCCACTTT. It specifies CASSLLRGNSPLHF.